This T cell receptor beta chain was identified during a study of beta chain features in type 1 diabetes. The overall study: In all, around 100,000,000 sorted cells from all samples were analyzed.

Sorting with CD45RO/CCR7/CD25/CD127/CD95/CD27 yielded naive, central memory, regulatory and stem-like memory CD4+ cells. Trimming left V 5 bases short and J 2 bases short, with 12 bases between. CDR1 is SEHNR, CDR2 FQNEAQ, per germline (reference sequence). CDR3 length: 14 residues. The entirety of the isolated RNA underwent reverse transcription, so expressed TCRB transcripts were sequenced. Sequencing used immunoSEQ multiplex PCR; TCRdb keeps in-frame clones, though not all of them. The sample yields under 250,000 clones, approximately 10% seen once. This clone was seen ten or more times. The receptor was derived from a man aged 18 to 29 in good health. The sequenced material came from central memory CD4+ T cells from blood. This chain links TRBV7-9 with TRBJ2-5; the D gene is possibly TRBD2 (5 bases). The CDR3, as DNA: TGTGCCAGCAGCGTGGGAGCAGCTCAAGAGACCCAGTACTTC. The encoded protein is CASSVGAAQETQYF.